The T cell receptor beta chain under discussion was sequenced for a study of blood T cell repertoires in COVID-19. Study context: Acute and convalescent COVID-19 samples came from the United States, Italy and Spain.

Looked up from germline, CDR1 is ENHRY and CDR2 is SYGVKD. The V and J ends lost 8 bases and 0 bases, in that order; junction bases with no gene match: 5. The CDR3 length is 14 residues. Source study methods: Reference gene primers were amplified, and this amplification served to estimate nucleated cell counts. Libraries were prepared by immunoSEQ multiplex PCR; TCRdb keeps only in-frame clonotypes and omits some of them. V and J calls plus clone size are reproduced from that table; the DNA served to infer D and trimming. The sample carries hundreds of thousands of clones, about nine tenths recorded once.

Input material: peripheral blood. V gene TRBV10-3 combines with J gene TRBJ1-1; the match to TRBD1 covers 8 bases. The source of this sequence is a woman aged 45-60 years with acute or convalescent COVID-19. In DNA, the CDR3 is TGTGCCATCGCCAGACAGGGGATGAACACTGAAGCTTTCTTT. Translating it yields CAIARQGMNTEAFF.